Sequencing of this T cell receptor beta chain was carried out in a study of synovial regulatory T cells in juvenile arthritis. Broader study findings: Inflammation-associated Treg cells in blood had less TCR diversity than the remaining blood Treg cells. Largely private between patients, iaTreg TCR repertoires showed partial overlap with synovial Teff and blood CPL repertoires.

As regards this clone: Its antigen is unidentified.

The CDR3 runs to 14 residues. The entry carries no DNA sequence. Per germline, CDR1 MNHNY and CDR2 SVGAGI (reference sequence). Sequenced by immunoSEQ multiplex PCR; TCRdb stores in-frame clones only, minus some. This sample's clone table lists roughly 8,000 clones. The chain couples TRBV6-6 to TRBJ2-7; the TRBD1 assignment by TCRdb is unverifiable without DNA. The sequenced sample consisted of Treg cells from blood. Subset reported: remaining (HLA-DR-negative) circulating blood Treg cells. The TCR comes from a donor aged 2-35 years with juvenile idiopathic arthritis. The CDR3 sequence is CASSYGAGNYEQYF.